These 19 T cell receptor beta chains share one sample of origin, sequenced in a study of cytomegalovirus exposure and HLA in healthy donors (TCRdb year 2017). Libraries came from the immunoSEQ multiplex PCR assay. A mixture of 60 forward primers for TCR Vbeta segments and 13 reverse primers for TCR Jbeta segments was used in the multiplex PCR. TCRdb limited this immuneACCESS table to in-frame rearrangements with V and J called. A share of clones is missing; checked studies link under half to unresolved V genes, and the rest is unexplained. Counted in this sample were approximately 150,000 clones; about 72% of them appeared once. The top ten clones comprise less than 5% of the sample. The specimen sequenced was PBMCs. These receptors were collected from a man between 60 and 70 years old in good health and CMV-seronegative.

The rearrangement uses TRBV6-1 and TRBJ1-3; no clear D gene. Per germline, CDR1 MNHNS and CDR2 SASEGT. The CDR3 has 13 amino acids. V lost 4 bases and J lost 0, with 4 bases in between. The CDR3, as DNA: TGTGCCAGCAGTGCCAACTCTGGAAACACCATATATTTT. Encoded protein: CASSANSGNTIYF.

The J gene is TRBJ1-5, the V gene TRBV28; 7 bases line up with TRBD1. J was trimmed by 2 bases and V by 8 bases; bases with no gene match: 12. Germline V CDR1 and CDR2: MDHEN, SYDVKM. The CDR3 extends over 16 amino acids. Here the CDR3 reads CASLVQGGEGNQPQHF. The CDR3 DNA is TGTGCCAGCTTAGTGCAGGGGGGAGAAGGCAATCAGCCCCAGCATTTT.

The rearrangement joins TRBV30 to TRBJ2-7; 7 nucleotides match TRBD1. Per germline, CDR1 GTSNPN and CDR2 SVGIG (reference sequence). The trim removed 3 bases at V and 3 bases at J, leaving 5 bases unmatched. The CDR3 loop spans 13 amino acids. CDR3 nucleotides: TGTGCCTGGAGGGGGACAGCCCTCTACGAGCAGTACTTC. It codes for CAWRGTALYEQYF.

V usage is TRBV13 and J usage is TRBJ1-5; D perhaps matches TRBD1 (6 bases). The length of the CDR3 is 14 residues. The germline V and J ends were trimmed by 5 bases and 7 bases, with 15 bases remaining between them. Germline V gene data show CDR1 as PRHDT and CDR2 as FYEKMQ (reference sequence). The CDR3 DNA reads as TGTGCCAGCAGCCCTTACAGGGAATCGCAGCCCCAGCATTTT. Translation: CASSPYRESQPQHF. Together with reference TRBV13 and TRBJ1-5, the CDR3 gives the full variable domain: AAGVIQSPRHLIKEKRETATLKCYPIPRHDTVYWYQQGPGQDPQFLISFYEKMQSDKGSIPDRFSAQQFSDYHSELNMSSLELGDSALYFCASSPYRESQPQHFGDGTRLSIL.

The CDR3 spells CASNGGDYGYTF. The CDR3 nucleotides are TGCGCCAGCAATGGGGGCGACTATGGCTACACCTTC. The chain employs TRBV5-1 and TRBJ1-2, with D perhaps TRBD1 (6 bases). This CDR3 contains 12 residues. V was trimmed by 6 bases and J by 3 bases, leaving 9 bases between them. Germline V CDR1 and CDR2: SGHRS, YFSETQ.

CDR3 DNA sequence: TGTGCCAGCAGTTACCCCCCTCACACTGAAGCTTTCTTT. Translating it yields CASSYPPHTEAFF. The chain links TRBV6-5 to TRBJ1-1; D is ambiguous. CDR1 and CDR2 from the germline V gene are MNHEY and SVGAGI. The CDR3 contains 13 residues. Trimming took off 2 bases at V and 3 bases at J, with 7 bases between the two ends.

This clone was picked up a small number of times. This chain uses TRBV27 with TRBJ1-2; 11 bases fit TRBD1. CDR1 MNHEY and CDR2 SMNVEV come from the germline V gene (reference sequence). The junction had 11 bases not matched to a gene; V was cut back by 7 bases and J by 7 bases. The CDR3 spans 15 residues. The CDR3 loop reads CASTQTVGTGGGYTF. The CDR3 DNA reads TGTGCCAGCACTCAAACGGTCGGGACAGGGGGTGGCTACACCTTC.

The V and J genes are TRBV5-1 and TRBJ2-4; 7 nucleotides line up with TRBD1. V shed 2 bases, J shed 7 bases, and the junction held 3 bases outside the gene matches. This CDR3 is built from 13 residues. Germline V gene data show CDR1 as SGHRS and CDR2 as YFSETQ. The CDR3 DNA follows: TGCGCCAGCAGCTTAGGACAGGCCAACATTCAGTACTTC. This codes for CASSLGQANIQYF.

The chain carries TRBV19 and TRBJ2-3; 10 nucleotides match TRBD1. The CDR3 totals 14 residues. The germline V gene encodes CDR1 LNHDA and CDR2 SQIVND (reference sequence). The ends lost 7 bases at V and 6 bases at J; junction bases unmatched: 7. CDR3 DNA: TGTGCCAGTACCCCGACAGGGGGCGCGGATACGCAGTATTTT. Amino acid sequence: CASTPTGGADTQYF.

This rearrangement joins TRBV5-1 to TRBJ2-1; 13 bases are shared with TRBD2. CDR3 length: 16 amino acids. The V segment lost 4 bases and the J segment 8 bases; nucleotides outside the gene matches: 9. Germline CDR1 and CDR2: SGHRS and YFSETQ. CDR3 coding DNA: TGCGCCAGCAGCCCTCATAGGACTAGCGGGAGTGATGAGCAGTTCTTC. Encoded protein: CASSPHRTSGSDEQFF.

This chain uses TRBV5-5 with TRBJ1-6, with 7 bases matching TRBD1. The V gene's germline CDR1 is SGHKS and CDR2 YYEKEE (reference sequence). The CDR3 extends over 17 amino acids. The trim removed 3 bases at V and 2 bases at J, leaving 8 bases unmatched. The CDR3 reads CASSSGFDRAYNSPLHF. The CDR3 nucleotides read TGTGCCAGCAGCTCCGGCTTCGACAGGGCCTATAATTCACCCCTCCACTTT.

The CDR3 DNA sequence: TGCAGCGTTACAGGACAGGGGGCGGTGAACACTGAAGCTTTCTTT. It is translated as CSVTGQGAVNTEAFF. This sequence joins TRBV29-1 and TRBJ1-1; TRBD1 matches 11 bases. Germline CDR1 reads SQVTM; CDR2 reads ANQGSEA. V shed 5 bases and J 0 bases; nucleotides not matched to a gene: 5. The CDR3 has 15 residues.

The chain couples TRBV13 to TRBJ2-2; TRBD2 matches at 7 bases. Germline CDR1 PRHDT, CDR2 FYEKMQ (reference sequence). The ends lost 5 bases at V and 4 bases at J; junction bases unmatched: 13. This CDR3 comprises 17 residues. The CDR3 DNA is TGTGCCAGCAGCGCGGCGGGGGAGGCGTCGGGCACCGGGGAGCTGTTTTTT. Its translation: CASSAAGEASGTGELFF. Full variable domain (remainder filled in from reference TRBV13 and TRBJ2-2): AAGVIQSPRHLIKEKRETATLKCYPIPRHDTVYWYQQGPGQDPQFLISFYEKMQSDKGSIPDRFSAQQFSDYHSELNMSSLELGDSALYFCASSAAGEASGTGELFFGEGSRLTVL.

The count of this clone is one. The genes are TRBV4-2 and TRBJ1-5; weak D call: TRBD1 (6 bases). The ends were cut back, 1 base at V and 5 bases at J, with 21 bases in the middle. CDR1 is LGHNA and CDR2 is YNFKEQ in the germline V gene. The length of the CDR3 is 18 residues. In DNA, the CDR3 is TGTGCCAGCAGCCAAGCCTTTGACCGGGACAACCAGGATCAGCCCCAGCATTTT. The encoded protein is CASSQAFDRDNQDQPQHF.

The V gene is TRBV27, the J gene TRBJ1-2; TRBD1 agrees at 8 bases. This CDR3 has 17 residues. The V segment lost 0 bases and the J segment 4 bases; nucleotides outside the gene matches: 10. Germline V gene sequence: CDR1 MNHEY, CDR2 SMNVEV (reference sequence). CDR3 DNA sequence: TGTGCCAGCAGTTTATCGTTCAGGGGGCAGTTCGGCTATGGCTACACCTTC. This sequence encodes CASSLSFRGQFGYGYTF.

This chain connects TRBV25-1 to TRBJ2-2; possible D gene TRBD1, 5 bases. Germline V gene data show CDR1 as MGHDK and CDR2 as SYGVNS. The V end was cut by 4 bases, the J end by 6 bases, with 12 bases between. This CDR3 is 14 amino acids long. For the CDR3, the DNA is TGTGCCAGCAGTGTCCAGGGTCCCCCCGGGGAGCTGTTTTTT. Protein product: CASSVQGPPGELFF.

This chain links TRBV18 with TRBJ2-1; 8 nucleotides align to TRBD1. V trimming: 2 bases; J trimming: 7 bases; junction bases outside the gene matches: 10. This CDR3 region has 16 residues. Per germline, CDR1 KGHSH and CDR2 LQKENI. The CDR3 region is CASSPISQGAKNEQFF. For the CDR3, the DNA is TGTGCCAGCTCACCAATCTCGCAGGGGGCAAAAAATGAGCAGTTCTTC.

This chain joins TRBV28 and TRBJ2-1; D unclear. CDR3 size: 13 residues. Germline CDR1 is MDHEN and CDR2 is SYDVKM. Trimming shortened V by 2 bases and J by 13 bases, and 15 bases separated the two germline ends. The CDR3 protein is CASSLIAELLQFF. The CDR3 DNA is TGTGCCAGCAGTTTAATAGCCGAACTCCTCCAGTTCTTC.

The V call is TRBV6-5, the J call TRBJ2-1, with D uncertain. This CDR3 is 15 amino acids long. Trimming stripped 4 bases from V and 0 bases from J, with 10 bases between. Germline V gives CDR1 MNHEY, CDR2 SVGAGI. The CDR3 here is CASSLLRSSYNEQFF. The DNA for the CDR3 is TGTGCCAGCAGTTTACTTCGGAGCTCCTACAATGAGCAGTTCTTC.